Detailed here is one T cell receptor beta chain. Its antigen remains unknown. This table comes from immunoSEQ multiplex PCR, and its TCRdb copy is limited to in-frame clones, with some not included. This sample yields under 45,000 clones, of which 70% to 80% are seen a single time; about 4.4% belongs to the top ten. The data originate from a study of immune evolution from preneoplasia to lung adenocarcinoma. Study conclusions and caveats: Normal lung had the highest top T cell clone frequencies. Clonality was highest in normal lung, lower in later-stage lesions apparently.

Germline CDR1 SGHRS, CDR2 YFSETQ. The CDR3 totals 13 residues. The V end lost 9 bases, the J end lost 6 bases, and 15 bases lay between the germline ends. Patient tissue came from resections in Japan or China, 2014–2017. The sample was FFPE invasive lung adenocarcinoma tissue. The V and J genes are TRBV5-1 and TRBJ1-4, with no clear D. This sequence originates from a person aged 55 to 75 with lung adenocarcinoma. The CDR3 bases are TGCGCCACCCGGGGTTATGTGGATGAAAAACTGTTTTTT. Its translation: CATRGYVDEKLFF.